Listed below are T cell receptor beta chains from one sample, sequenced in a study of vaccination effects on CD4 cells after COVID-19. What these receptors recognize is not known. TCRdb keeps only in-frame clones here, not all; method: immunoSEQ multiplex PCR. This sample carries tens of thousands of clones, 65% to 80% of them seen once, and the ten largest clones take 2.5% to 3%. The source material was CD4+ T cells from PBMCs cultured with HCoV-NL63 spike peptides, sampled before COVID-19 vaccination. The receptor set was obtained from a human donor who received a COVID-19 vaccine. Both conserved end residues are part of each CDR3. Each record gives: CDR3 length, clone size, V gene, J gene, D gene, CDR3 DNA, CDR3 protein. The D gene is left open where the match is weak. The size of a clone is reported for some rows only, either as once, few or many, or as a class for expanded clones.

>14|few|TRBV9|TRBJ1-4|TRBD1
TGTGCCAGCAGCGTGGGGGGACAGGGAGAAAAACTGTTTTTT
CASSVGGQGEKLFF
>14|-|TRBV10-1|TRBJ2-6|-
TGCGCCAGCAGTGATAGTGGTGGGGCCAACGTCCTGACTTTC
CASSDSGGANVLTF
>12|-|TRBV19|TRBJ1-1|TRBD1
TGTGCCAGTGTACGCGGGACAGGAGAAGCTTTCTTT
CASVRGTGEAFF
>18|-|TRBV28|TRBJ2-1|-
TGTGCCAGCAGATCCCCCCCCCAGGGCGGGGCGCTATGGAATGAGCAGTTCTTC
CASRSPPQGGALWNEQFF
>13|-|TRBV5-6|TRBJ1-5|-
TGTGCCAGCAGCCTACACCCCAATCAGCCCCAGCATTTT
CASSLHPNQPQHF
>15|-|TRBV7-3|TRBJ2-2|-
TGTGCCAGCAGCTTTTCCGGGATAAACACCGGGGAGCTGTTTTTT
CASSFSGINTGELFF
>16|few|TRBV18|TRBJ2-2|TRBD2
TGTGCCAGCTCACCGTTTGGGACTACGAACACCGGGGAGCTGTTTTTT
CASSPFGTTNTGELFF
>11|-|TRBV30|TRBJ2-3|-
TGTGCCTGGAGTGGAACAGATACGCAGTATTTT
CAWSGTDTQYF
>19|-|TRBV19|TRBJ2-6|TRBD1
TGTGCCAGTACCCAACCAGGGAGACAGGGCTTCTCTGGGGCCAACGTCCTGACTTTC
CASTQPGRQGFSGANVLTF
>14|-|TRBV5-6|TRBJ1-3|-
TGTGCCAGCAGCTTGCAGAGCTCTGGAAACACCATATATTTT
CASSLQSSGNTIYF
>12|-|TRBV10-3|TRBJ1-1|-
TGTGCCATCAGTGAGAGGGGGACTGAAGCTTTCTTT
CAISERGTEAFF
>15|-|TRBV2|TRBJ2-5|-
TGTGCCAGCAGTGCGTTTCCCAGGGGCGGAGAGACCCAGTACTTC
CASSAFPRGGETQYF
>18|-|TRBV10-3|TRBJ2-1|TRBD2
TGTGCCATCAGTGAGTCCGGGGCACTAGCGGGGGGGCGGAATGAGCAGTTCTTC
CAISESGALAGGRNEQFF
>13|-|TRBV10-1|TRBJ1-6|-
TGCGCCAGCAGAAACGACAGGAACTCACCCCTCCACTTT
CASRNDRNSPLHF
>15|-|TRBV18|TRBJ1-2|TRBD1
TGTGCCAGCTCATCGAAGGGACAGCAGGATCTTGGCTACACCTTC
CASSSKGQQDLGYTF
>16|-|TRBV2|TRBJ2-3|TRBD2
TGTGCCAGTTCGAGCATAGCGGGGGGGCCGGTAGATACGCAGTATTTT
CASSSIAGGPVDTQYF
>11|few|TRBV25-1|TRBJ2-5|-
TGTGCCAGCAGTGAATCTGAGACCCAGTACTTC
CASSESETQYF
>15|-|TRBV13|TRBJ1-6|TRBD1
TGTGCCAGCAGCTTTACAGGGGGCGTCGGTTCACCCCTCCACTTT
CASSFTGGVGSPLHF
>14|-|TRBV15|TRBJ1-5|-
TGTGCCACCAGCTTTCGATTTAGCAATCAGCCCCAGCATTTT
CATSFRFSNQPQHF
>13|once|TRBV2|TRBJ2-5|-
TGTGCCAGCAGGCCCGGGGTCCAAGAGACCCAGTACTTC
CASRPGVQETQYF
>12|-|TRBV3-1/TRBV3-2|TRBJ2-3|-
TGTGCCAGCAGCCAATCGGTGGATACGCAGTATTTT
CASSQSVDTQYF
>15|-|TRBV5-5|TRBJ1-2|-
TGTGCCAGCAGGCGGCAGGGGTCCGCTAACTATGGCTACACCTTC
CASRRQGSANYGYTF
>16|-|TRBV28|TRBJ2-5|TRBD2
TGTGCCAGCAGTTTAAGGCTAGCGGGGGGGGAAGAGACCCAGTACTTC
CASSLRLAGGEETQYF
>19|-|TRBV4-1|TRBJ2-1|-
TGCGCCAGCAGCCGTCTCGAGGCTATCTCCTTCGAGTCCTACAATGAGCAGTTCTTC
CASSRLEAISFESYNEQFF
>13|few|TRBV2|TRBJ1-2|-
TGTGCCAGCAGACGGGTAACGGGCTATGGCTACACCTTC
CASRRVTGYGYTF
>13|-|TRBV12-3/TRBV12-4|TRBJ1-1|TRBD1
TGTGCCAGCAGGACAGGGACCGACGATGAAGCTTTCTTT
CASRTGTDDEAFF
>14|-|TRBV5-4|TRBJ1-2|-
TGTGCCAGCAGCTCGCCCGGACTGAACTATGGCTACACCTTC
CASSSPGLNYGYTF
>12|-|TRBV19|TRBJ1-1|-
TGTGCCAGTATGAGGTTGAACACTGAAGCTTTCTTT
CASMRLNTEAFF
>11|once|TRBV20-1|TRBJ2-3|-
TGCAGTGCTAGATCGACAGATACGCAGTATTTT
CSARSTDTQYF
>12|-|TRBV30|TRBJ2-5|-
TGTGCCTGGAAAGGGGATCCGGAGACCCAGTACTTC
CAWKGDPETQYF
>13|-|TRBV6-4|TRBJ2-2|-
TGTGCCAGCAGTACCCGTGGCACCGGGGAGCTGTTTTTT
CASSTRGTGELFF
>15|-|TRBV19|TRBJ1-1|TRBD1
TGTGCCACTCAAGCCAGGGACAGGGGAGTCCCTGAAGCTTTCTTT
CATQARDRGVPEAFF
>16|once|TRBV19|TRBJ1-5|TRBD1
TGTGCCAGTAGTATCTCCGGGACAGGGGGCAATCAGCCCCAGCATTTT
CASSISGTGGNQPQHF
>18|-|TRBV4-2|TRBJ2-1|-
TGTGCCAGCAGCCAAGAGAGGTCTCTGACCGACTACTACAATGAGCAGTTCTTC
CASSQERSLTDYYNEQFF
>14|-|TRBV9|TRBJ2-5|-
TGTGCCAGCAGCGTCTCGCAAAGGGCGGAGACCCAGTACTTC
CASSVSQRAETQYF
>13|-|TRBV14|TRBJ1-2|-
TGTGCCAGCAGCCGAGAGTTTAACTATGGCTACACCTTC
CASSREFNYGYTF
>15|-|TRBV5-8|TRBJ2-3|-
TGTGCCAGCAGCAGACGGGGCGTTAGCACAGATACGCAGTATTTT
CASSRRGVSTDTQYF
>15|-|TRBV2|TRBJ1-1|TRBD1
TGTGCCAGCAGTAGACAGGGTGAGTTGGGCACTGAAGCTTTCTTT
CASSRQGELGTEAFF
>18|-|TRBV5-5|TRBJ1-5|TRBD1
TGTGCCAGCAGCTTGGAGGTGACAGGGGTTGGGAGCAATCAGCCCCAGCATTTT
CASSLEVTGVGSNQPQHF
>15|few|TRBV5-4|TRBJ1-6|-
TGTGCCAGCAGCTTGGCCGGGGGTGTTAATTCACCCCTCCACTTT
CASSLAGGVNSPLHF
>14|few|TRBV19|TRBJ2-2|-
TGTGCCAGTAGTATTTTGAAGAACACCGGGGAGCTGTTTTTT
CASSILKNTGELFF
>17|few|TRBV6-1|TRBJ1-2|TRBD1
TGTGCCAGCAGTGGGACAGGGTTTAGCTCAGCTAACTATGGCTACACCTTC
CASSGTGFSSANYGYTF
>17|-|TRBV6-6|TRBJ2-1|TRBD1
TGTGCCAGCAGTCGAAGGACAGGGGGCAACGCCTACAATGAGCAGTTCTTC
CASSRRTGGNAYNEQFF
>14|few|TRBV6-4|TRBJ1-2|-
TGTGCCAGCAGTGAATCAGGGGCGGGCTATGGCTACACCTTC
CASSESGAGYGYTF
>15|-|TRBV24-1|TRBJ1-1|TRBD1
TGTGCCACCTCGACAGGGCCTCCCATGAACACTGAAGCTTTCTTT
CATSTGPPMNTEAFF
>13|-|TRBV18|TRBJ1-1|-
TGTGCCAGCTCACCCGACAAGAACACTGAAGCTTTCTTT
CASSPDKNTEAFF
>15|few|TRBV30|TRBJ2-2|TRBD1
TGTGCCTGGACTACAGGGGGATCGAGCACCGGGGAGCTGTTTTTT
CAWTTGGSSTGELFF
>16|-|TRBV12-5|TRBJ2-2|-
TGTGCTAGTGGTTTGGTGAGCGGAGCGAACACCGGGGAGCTGTTTTTT
CASGLVSGANTGELFF
>14|once|TRBV13|TRBJ1-5|TRBD1
TGTGCCAGCAGCTTCGACAGGGTCGGTCAGCCCCAGCATTTT
CASSFDRVGQPQHF
>17|-|TRBV5-1|TRBJ1-5|-
TGCGCCAGCAGCTTGGGGGCAGGCCCTGGTCTCAATCAGCCCCAGCATTTT
CASSLGAGPGLNQPQHF
>13|once|TRBV7-2|TRBJ2-3|-
TGTGCCAGCACCCGACAAATCACAGATACGCAGTATTTT
CASTRQITDTQYF
>13|few|TRBV6-5|TRBJ2-3|-
TGTGCCAGCAGTTACAGGGCCACAGATACGCAGTATTTT
CASSYRATDTQYF